This T cell receptor (beta chain) was captured by sequencing in a study of shared clonotypes between healthy human individuals. Naive CD8 populations comprised CD45RO-negative cells positively selected for CCR7, excluding terminally differentiated effector memory CD45RA+ cells. The germline CDR1 and CDR2 sequences are SEHNR and FQNEAQ (reference sequence). V dropped 4 bases and J dropped 8; count of bases not matched to a gene: 5. The CDR3 sequence is 13 residues long. The assay was immunoSEQ multiplex PCR, and TCRdb's table has in-frame clones only and misses some. The sample has 2 million to 2.5 million clones; roughly 95% are singletons.

The TCR comes from a man between 18 and 29 years old in good health. The chain carries TRBV7-9 and TRBJ2-1; TRBD1 aligns across 7 bases. The sequencing input was naive CD8+ T cells sorted from blood. The chain's CDR3 is CASSSRGKDEQFF. The CDR3 coding sequence is TGTGCCAGCAGCTCCAGGGGGAAAGATGAGCAGTTCTTC.